A selection of T cell receptor beta chains follows, all from one sample in a study of early T cells in non-severe SARS-CoV-2 infection. TCRdb redid the calling of the 5' RACE reads with MiXCR, one entry per CDR3 protein. The table lists over 50,000 distinct CDR3 sequences, around 13% of them singletons. Sequenced: whole blood. These receptor sequences come from an adult who was a healthcare worker with PCR-confirmed SARS-CoV-2 infection or an uninfected control (not recorded which). Each CDR3 is given with its conserved first and last residue. Fields, in order: clone size, D gene, V gene, J gene, CDR3 DNA, CDR3 protein. A D gene is named only where the DNA matches it firmly. A row's size may be missing; if present it is once, few, many or a size class.

clone size: NA; D gene: TRBD2; V gene: TRBV7-9; J gene: TRBJ2-1; CDR3 DNA: TGTGCCAGCAGCTTAGATGCGGGAGATGAGCAGTTCTTC; CDR3 protein: CASSLDAGDEQFF
clone size: NA; D gene: NA; V gene: TRBV20-1; J gene: TRBJ2-7; CDR3 DNA: TGCAGTGCTAGAGATACGGGTGGGACCAGTCCATACGAGCAGTACTTC; CDR3 protein: CSARDTGGTSPYEQYF
clone size: many; D gene: NA; V gene: TRBV13; J gene: TRBJ2-2; CDR3 DNA: TGTGCCAGCAGCTCCCGACTAGGGCCCTTCACCGGGGAGCTGTTTTTT; CDR3 protein: CASSSRLGPFTGELFF
clone size: few; D gene: NA; V gene: TRBV11-2; J gene: TRBJ2-1; CDR3 DNA: TGTGCCAGCAGCTTAATAGCGGCGAGCTCCTACAATGAGCAGTTCTTC; CDR3 protein: CASSLIAASSYNEQFF
clone size: few; D gene: NA; V gene: TRBV5-1; J gene: TRBJ2-5; CDR3 DNA: TGCGCCAGCAGCACTACAGGGAGGGAAGAGACCCAGTACTTC; CDR3 protein: CASSTTGREETQYF
clone size: many; D gene: TRBD2; V gene: TRBV7-3; J gene: TRBJ2-3; CDR3 DNA: TGTGCCAGCAGCTTAGAGCGGGGAAACACAGATACGCAGTATTTT; CDR3 protein: CASSLERGNTDTQYF
clone size: many; D gene: NA; V gene: TRBV11-1; J gene: TRBJ2-5; CDR3 DNA: TGTGCCAGCAGCTTAGGTTATTCCGGCGAAGAGACCCAGTACTTC; CDR3 protein: CASSLGYSGEETQYF
clone size: many; D gene: NA; V gene: TRBV4-1; J gene: TRBJ1-5; CDR3 DNA: TGCGCCAGCAGCCAAGTCTGGGTGGGGATAAGCAATCAGCCCCAGCATTTT; CDR3 protein: CASSQVWVGISNQPQHF
clone size: many; D gene: TRBD2; V gene: TRBV7-9; J gene: TRBJ2-5; CDR3 DNA: TGTGCCAGCAGCCCGGGCGGACTAGCGGGGCAACAAGAGACCCAGTACTTC; CDR3 protein: CASSPGGLAGQQETQYF
clone size: many; D gene: NA; V gene: TRBV11-3; J gene: TRBJ2-5; CDR3 DNA: TGTGCCAGCAGCTTAGGCGACGCAGAGACCCAGTACTTC; CDR3 protein: CASSLGDAETQYF
clone size: many; D gene: NA; V gene: TRBV20-1; J gene: TRBJ2-2; CDR3 DNA: TGCAGTGCTAGAGGTAGCGCGGGTCCCGGGGAGCTGTTTTTT; CDR3 protein: CSARGSAGPGELFF
clone size: many; D gene: NA; V gene: TRBV11-2; J gene: TRBJ2-7; CDR3 DNA: TGTGCCAGCAGTTCGGGACCCCTGGGAGAGCAGTACTTC; CDR3 protein: CASSSGPLGEQYF
clone size: NA; D gene: NA; V gene: TRBV3-1; J gene: TRBJ2-1; CDR3 DNA: TGTGCCAGCAGCCAAGATGGAGGCATAGAGCAGTTCTTC; CDR3 protein: CASSQDGGIEQFF
clone size: many; D gene: NA; V gene: TRBV2; J gene: TRBJ2-6; CDR3 DNA: TGTGCCAGCAGTGTGGGGGGCTCTGGGGCCAACGTCCTGACTTTC; CDR3 protein: CASSVGGSGANVLTF
clone size: few; D gene: NA; V gene: TRBV6-2/TRBV6-3; J gene: TRBJ2-1; CDR3 DNA: TGTGCCAGCAGTAAGGACTGGGGAGCTTCCTACAATGAGCAGTTCTTC; CDR3 protein: CASSKDWGASYNEQFF
clone size: NA; D gene: TRBD1; V gene: TRBV20-1; J gene: TRBJ2-1; CDR3 DNA: TGCAGCCCTGGACAGGGGAGTCAATACAATGAGCAGTTCTTC; CDR3 protein: CSPGQGSQYNEQFF
clone size: NA; D gene: NA; V gene: TRBV9; J gene: TRBJ1-5; CDR3 DNA: TGTGCCAGCAGCGTAGGGGCAGCCTCAAATCAGCCCCAGCATTTT; CDR3 protein: CASSVGAASNQPQHF
clone size: many; D gene: NA; V gene: TRBV12-3/TRBV12-4; J gene: TRBJ1-5; CDR3 DNA: TGTGCCAGCACCGAACGGGGTAAGCCCCAGCATTTT; CDR3 protein: CASTERGKPQHF
clone size: many; D gene: NA; V gene: TRBV11-3; J gene: TRBJ2-2; CDR3 DNA: TGTGCCAGCAGCTTGGGCGTCGGGGAGCTGTTTTTT; CDR3 protein: CASSLGVGELFF
clone size: many; D gene: NA; V gene: TRBV20-1; J gene: TRBJ2-7; CDR3 DNA: TGCAGTGCTAAAGACTGGACCGGCGAGCAGTACTTC; CDR3 protein: CSAKDWTGEQYF
clone size: many; D gene: NA; V gene: TRBV18; J gene: TRBJ2-1; CDR3 DNA: TGTGCCAGCTCACCTATTCGGGAGAGGCGCAATGAGCAGTTCTTC; CDR3 protein: CASSPIRERRNEQFF
clone size: NA; D gene: TRBD2; V gene: TRBV5-1; J gene: TRBJ2-1; CDR3 DNA: TGCGCCAGCAGCTCCGGGAGGGGTCTAGCGGGTTACAATGAGCAGTTCTTC; CDR3 protein: CASSSGRGLAGYNEQFF
clone size: NA; D gene: TRBD1; V gene: TRBV6-2/TRBV6-3; J gene: TRBJ2-1; CDR3 DNA: TGTGCCAGCAGTTACCGGCACAGGGGGCTCGGCTACAATGAGCAGTTCTTC; CDR3 protein: CASSYRHRGLGYNEQFF
clone size: NA; D gene: NA; V gene: TRBV5-8; J gene: TRBJ1-2; CDR3 DNA: TGTGCCAGCAGCTTGAGGTTTCGGGGTGTGAATGGCTACACCTTC; CDR3 protein: CASSLRFRGVNGYTF
clone size: few; D gene: NA; V gene: TRBV6-6; J gene: TRBJ1-2; CDR3 DNA: TGTGCCAGCACCGACAAAGGGGACTATGGCTACACCTTC; CDR3 protein: CASTDKGDYGYTF
clone size: many; D gene: NA; V gene: TRBV3-1; J gene: TRBJ1-5; CDR3 DNA: TGTGCCAGCAGTAGAGGGGTCGACAATCAGCCCCAGCATTTT; CDR3 protein: CASSRGVDNQPQHF
clone size: many; D gene: NA; V gene: TRBV6-5; J gene: TRBJ1-1; CDR3 DNA: TGTGCCAGCAGTTACTCCCACACAATGGGGGTACTCACTGAAGCTTTCTTT; CDR3 protein: CASSYSHTMGVLTEAFF
clone size: NA; D gene: NA; V gene: TRBV7-7; J gene: TRBJ1-4; CDR3 DNA: TGTGCTAGCAGCCCCTCCCCAGGGAATGAAAAACTGTTTTTT; CDR3 protein: CASSPSPGNEKLFF
clone size: few; D gene: NA; V gene: TRBV7-3; J gene: TRBJ2-5; CDR3 DNA: TGTGCCAGCAGCTTGAAGACCCCGGGATCTAGGGAGACCCAGTACTTC; CDR3 protein: CASSLKTPGSRETQYF
clone size: NA; D gene: TRBD2; V gene: TRBV5-4; J gene: TRBJ2-3; CDR3 DNA: TGTGCCAGCAGCTGGGGACTAGCGGGCGGGAGTAGCACAGATACGCAGTATTTT; CDR3 protein: CASSWGLAGGSSTDTQYF
clone size: NA; D gene: TRBD1; V gene: TRBV29-1; J gene: TRBJ2-3; CDR3 DNA: TGCAGCGGAAGCATCGGGACAGGGACCACAGATACGCAGTATTTT; CDR3 protein: CSGSIGTGTTDTQYF
clone size: few; D gene: TRBD2; V gene: TRBV7-9; J gene: TRBJ2-5; CDR3 DNA: TGTGCCAGCAGCTCCAGGCCAGCGGGAGTAGAGACCCAGTACTTC; CDR3 protein: CASSSRPAGVETQYF
clone size: few; D gene: NA; V gene: TRBV9; J gene: TRBJ1-5; CDR3 DNA: TGTGCCAGCAGCGTAGGACAGAGCAATCAGCCCCAGCATTTT; CDR3 protein: CASSVGQSNQPQHF
clone size: many; D gene: TRBD1; V gene: TRBV12-3/TRBV12-4; J gene: TRBJ2-7; CDR3 DNA: TGTGCCAGCAGTTTAGCGGGACAGAGCACCTACGAGCAGTACTTC; CDR3 protein: CASSLAGQSTYEQYF
clone size: NA; D gene: NA; V gene: TRBV12-3/TRBV12-4; J gene: TRBJ2-6; CDR3 DNA: TGTGCCAGCGGGCCCTCTGGGGCCAACGTCCTGACTTTC; CDR3 protein: CASGPSGANVLTF
clone size: many; D gene: TRBD1; V gene: TRBV7-9; J gene: TRBJ2-5; CDR3 DNA: TGTGCCAGCAGCGCAGGGGGCCCGGAGACCCAGTACTTC; CDR3 protein: CASSAGGPETQYF
clone size: many; D gene: TRBD1; V gene: TRBV12-3/TRBV12-4; J gene: TRBJ2-3; CDR3 DNA: TGTGCCAGCAGGGACAGGGATGGGACAGATACGCAGTATTTT; CDR3 protein: CASRDRDGTDTQYF
clone size: NA; D gene: TRBD2; V gene: TRBV29-1; J gene: TRBJ2-1; CDR3 DNA: TGCAGCGTTAGCGGGAGGCTCATCAATGAGCAGTTCTTC; CDR3 protein: CSVSGRLINEQFF
clone size: many; D gene: TRBD2; V gene: TRBV20-1; J gene: TRBJ2-2; CDR3 DNA: TGCAGTGCTAAGGCGGGGGGGAACACCGGGGAGCTGTTTTTT; CDR3 protein: CSAKAGGNTGELFF
clone size: NA; D gene: NA; V gene: TRBV29-1; J gene: TRBJ1-3; CDR3 DNA: TGCAGCGTTGAGGAGGGTTCTTCTGGAAACACCATATATTTT; CDR3 protein: CSVEEGSSGNTIYF
clone size: many; D gene: NA; V gene: TRBV29-1; J gene: TRBJ1-4; CDR3 DNA: TGCAGCGTTGAGTTGACAGATGAAAAACTGTTTTTT; CDR3 protein: CSVELTDEKLFF
clone size: NA; D gene: NA; V gene: TRBV20-1; J gene: TRBJ2-5; CDR3 DNA: TGCAGTGCTTGGAGGCAAGAGACCCAGTACTTC; CDR3 protein: CSAWRQETQYF
clone size: many; D gene: TRBD2; V gene: TRBV7-9; J gene: TRBJ2-3; CDR3 DNA: TGTGCCAGCAGCTCTACCCACCTTGACGCCGGGACTAGCGGGAGAACAGATACGCAGTATTTT; CDR3 protein: CASSSTHLDAGTSGRTDTQYF
clone size: many; D gene: NA; V gene: TRBV2; J gene: TRBJ2-1; CDR3 DNA: TGTGCCAGCAGGGGCAATGAGCAGTTCTTC; CDR3 protein: CASRGNEQFF
clone size: NA; D gene: NA; V gene: TRBV6-1; J gene: TRBJ2-2; CDR3 DNA: TGTGCCAGCAGTGATCACGGGGGCAACACCGGGGAGCTGTTTTTT; CDR3 protein: CASSDHGGNTGELFF
clone size: few; D gene: NA; V gene: TRBV5-6; J gene: TRBJ2-5; CDR3 DNA: TGTGCCAGCAGCTTGTCCGGGACCCAAGGGACCCAGTACTTC; CDR3 protein: CASSLSGTQGTQYF
clone size: NA; D gene: TRBD2; V gene: TRBV7-2; J gene: TRBJ2-7; CDR3 DNA: TGTGCCAGCGCTTGGGGGGGTGGCGCCTACGAGCAGTACTTC; CDR3 protein: CASAWGGGAYEQYF
clone size: many; D gene: NA; V gene: TRBV29-1; J gene: TRBJ1-1; CDR3 DNA: TGCAGCGTTCCTGGCACCGAAGCTTTCTTT; CDR3 protein: CSVPGTEAFF